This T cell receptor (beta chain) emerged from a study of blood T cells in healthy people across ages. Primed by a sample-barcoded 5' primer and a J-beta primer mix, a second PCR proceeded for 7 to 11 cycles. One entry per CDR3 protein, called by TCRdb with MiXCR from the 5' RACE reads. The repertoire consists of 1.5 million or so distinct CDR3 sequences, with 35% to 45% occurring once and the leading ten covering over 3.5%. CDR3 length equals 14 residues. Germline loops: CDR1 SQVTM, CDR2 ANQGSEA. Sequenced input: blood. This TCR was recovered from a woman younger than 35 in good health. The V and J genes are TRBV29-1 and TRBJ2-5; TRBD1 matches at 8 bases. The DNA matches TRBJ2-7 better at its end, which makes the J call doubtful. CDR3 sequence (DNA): TGCAGCGTTGGCACAGGGGGTATCCCCTACGAGCAGTACTTC. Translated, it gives CSVGTGGIPYEQYF.